These 9 T cell receptor beta chains originate from one sample sequenced in a study of blood T cell repertoires in COVID-19. TCRdb keeps only in-frame clones here, not all; method: immunoSEQ multiplex PCR. The repertoire includes hundreds of thousands of clones, 80% to 90% of them detected once, and around 1.1% sits in the top ten. Source material: PBMCs or T cells enriched from blood (not recorded which). The origin of the receptors is a man aged 25 to 45 who had recovered from COVID-19.

This chain uses TRBV4-1 with TRBJ2-2; 7 bases line up with TRBD2. Trimming removed 4 bases from V and 3 bases from J; junction bases left unmatched: 11. CDR3 size: 17 residues. CDR1 is MGHRA, CDR2 YSYEKL, per germline. The CDR3 loop is CASSLQEERDYTGELFF. Here the CDR3 DNA reads TGCGCCAGCAGCCTCCAGGAGGAGCGGGATTACACCGGGGAGCTGTTTTTT.

The J gene is TRBJ1-5, the V gene TRBV12-3 or TRBV12-4; a possible D gene is TRBD1 (6 bases). The CDR3 loop spans 13 amino acids. The ends were cut back, 6 bases at V and 5 bases at J, with 11 bases in the middle. Here the CDR3 DNA reads TGTGCCAGCAGATACGGACAGTATCAGCCCCAGCATTTT. Translated, it gives CASRYGQYQPQHF.

The chain joins TRBV27 to TRBJ1-2; D might be TRBD1 (6 bases). This CDR3 region has 17 residues. Trimming cost V 5 bases and J 1 base, with 20 bases left between them. CDR1 is MNHEY, CDR2 SMNVEV, per germline (reference sequence). The CDR3 sequence: CASSNSGDPKYNYGYTF. Here the CDR3 DNA reads TGTGCCAGCAGTAATTCAGGGGATCCCAAATATAACTATGGCTACACCTTC.

Notes on this clone: Distinct nucleotide sequences in the sample also encode this CDR3. The chain employs TRBV5-4 and TRBJ2-1, with D tentatively TRBD2 (5 bases). Per the germline V gene, CDR1 is SGHNT and CDR2 is YYREEE (reference sequence). Trimming took 0 bases from V and 0 from J, leaving 7 bases between them. This CDR3 has 15 residues. CDR3 coding DNA: TGTGCCAGCAGCTTGGGTGGGAGCTCCTACAATGAGCAGTTCTTC. Translating gives CASSLGGSSYNEQFF.

The rearrangement uses TRBV4-2 and TRBJ2-1; TRBD1 is a possible D gene (5 bases). The CDR3 runs to 12 residues. Germline-derived CDR1 and CDR2 are LGHNA and YNFKEQ. Trimming took 5 bases from V and 5 from J, leaving 7 bases between them. CDR3 region: CASSGADNEQFF. CDR3 DNA: TGTGCCAGCAGCGGGGCAGACAATGAGCAGTTCTTC.

This clone has ten or more counts. The gene calls are TRBV7-9 and TRBJ1-5, with D perhaps matching TRBD1 (5 bases). Trimming removed 2 bases from V and 11 bases from J, with 10 bases in between. This CDR3 comprises 12 residues. Germline assignment: CDR1 SEHNR and CDR2 FQNEAQ (reference sequence). Here the CDR3 reads CASSLSGGTQHF. DNA for the CDR3: TGTGCCAGCAGCTTAAGCGGGGGAACCCAGCATTTT.

The chain is built from TRBV16 and TRBJ1-2, with TRBD1 matching over 10 bases. CDR3 length equals 13 residues. In germline, CDR1 is KGHSY, CDR2 FQNENV. V lost 7 bases and J lost 8; bases outside the gene matches: 7. In DNA, the CDR3 is TGTGCCAGCACCCCCGGACAGGGGGGCGGCTACACCTTC. It yields the protein CASTPGQGGGYTF.

This clone was detected once. This rearrangement joins TRBV9 to TRBJ2-7; D might be TRBD2 (5 bases). This CDR3 contains 17 residues. Trimming stripped 0 bases from V and 1 base from J, with 17 bases between. CDR1 and CDR2 from the germline V gene are SGDLS and YYNGEE. The CDR3: CASSVAPEAFISYEQYF. The CDR3 nucleotides read TGTGCCAGCAGCGTAGCTCCGGAGGCTTTCATTTCCTACGAGCAGTACTTC.

Regarding this clone: At the DNA level, this CDR3 is encoded by other sequences in the same sample as well. The chain links TRBV5-1 to TRBJ2-1; 10 bases are shared with TRBD2. The CDR3 has 15 residues. V lost 0 bases and J lost 8; bases outside the gene matches: 5. Per germline, CDR1 SGHRS and CDR2 YFSETQ. The CDR3 DNA sequence: TGCGCCAGCAGCTTGGGGCTAGCGGGAGTTTATGAGCAGTTCTTC. Its protein product is CASSLGLAGVYEQFF.